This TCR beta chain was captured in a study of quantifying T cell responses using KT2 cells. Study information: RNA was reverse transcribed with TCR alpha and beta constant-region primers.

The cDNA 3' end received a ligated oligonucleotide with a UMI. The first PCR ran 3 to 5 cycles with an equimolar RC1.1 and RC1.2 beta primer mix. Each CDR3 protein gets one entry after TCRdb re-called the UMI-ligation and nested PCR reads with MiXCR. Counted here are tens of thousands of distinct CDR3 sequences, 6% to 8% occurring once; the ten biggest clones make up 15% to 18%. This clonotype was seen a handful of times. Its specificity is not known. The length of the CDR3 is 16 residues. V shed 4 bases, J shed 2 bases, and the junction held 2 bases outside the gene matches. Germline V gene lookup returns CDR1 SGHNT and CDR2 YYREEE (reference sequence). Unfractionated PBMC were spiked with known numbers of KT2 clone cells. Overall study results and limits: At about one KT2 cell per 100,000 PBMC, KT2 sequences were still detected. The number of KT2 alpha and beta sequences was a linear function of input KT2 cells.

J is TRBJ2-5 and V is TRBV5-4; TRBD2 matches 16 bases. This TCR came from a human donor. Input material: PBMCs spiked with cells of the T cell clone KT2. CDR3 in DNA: TGTGCCAGCAGCCCGGGACTAGCGGGGGGGCAAGAGACCCAGTACTTC. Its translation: CASSPGLAGGQETQYF.